The 9 T cell receptor beta chains in this list originate from one sample, sequenced in a study of T cell repertoires in aging, cancer and after chemotherapy. Multiplex touch-down PCR with TRB-A/B primers amplified rearranged V-D-J TRB sequences. Using its own MiXCR run on the multiplex PCR reads, TCRdb lists one record per CDR3 protein. The sample consists of a few thousand distinct CDR3 sequences, 50% of them appearing once. TCR beta rearrangements were amplified from peripheral blood genomic DNA. The specimen sequenced was blood. These receptors all stem from a human donor with a solid tumor.

The CDR3 here is CSTGQGQRDTQYF. Here the CDR3 DNA reads TGCAGCACGGGACAGGGGCAGAGAGATACGCAGTATTTT. The gene calls are TRBV29-1 and TRBJ2-3; 10 bases agree with TRBD1. Trimming cost V 8 bases and J 5 bases; bases outside gene matches: 7. CDR1 is SQVTM and CDR2 is ANQGSEA in the germline V gene. CDR3 length: 13 residues.

V gene TRBV11-2 combines with J gene TRBJ2-3; no firm D call. This CDR3 region has 15 residues. V lost 5 bases, J lost 5 bases, and 17 bases lay in between. Germline-derived CDR1 and CDR2 are SGHAT and FQNNGV. The CDR3 region is CASSPRSNKGDTQYF. Here the CDR3 DNA reads TGTGCCAGCAGCCCTCGTAGTAATAAAGGAGATACGCAGTATTTT.

This rearrangement joins TRBV6-1 to TRBJ2-2; TRBD1 might be the D (5 bases). The CDR3 has 15 amino acids. Germline V lookup: CDR1 MNHNS, CDR2 SASEGT. Trimming took 6 bases from V and 0 from J, leaving 11 bases between them. Here the CDR3 reads CASRGRASNTGELFF. The DNA of the CDR3 is TGTGCCAGCAGGGGCAGGGCATCGAACACCGGGGAGCTGTTTTTT.

This chain joins TRBV18 and TRBJ2-5; D not certain. Germline lookup yields CDR1 KGHSH and CDR2 LQKENI. V was trimmed by 0 bases and J by 1 base, leaving 3 bases between them. The CDR3 covers 13 residues. The CDR3 protein is CASSPPIQETQYF. CDR3 DNA sequence: TGTGCCAGCTCACCACCTATCCAAGAGACCCAGTACTTC.

The chain links TRBV7-9 to TRBJ1-5; 7 nucleotides match TRBD1. With 3 bases clipped from V and 3 bases from J, the junction kept 5 bases outside the gene matches. Germline V CDR1 and CDR2: SEHNR, FQNEAQ (reference sequence). CDR3 length: 15 amino acids. CDR3 nucleotides: TGTGCCAGCAGCTTGTTGGGACAGCCCAATCAGCCCCAGCATTTT. Protein product: CASSLLGQPNQPQHF.

The rearrangement uses TRBV20-1 and TRBJ1-3; the D is unclear. Germline V gives CDR1 DFQATT, CDR2 SNEGSKA (reference sequence). This CDR3 comprises 14 residues. V lost 6 bases to trimming and J lost 2 bases, with 14 bases between them. CDR3 nucleotide sequence: TGCAGTGCCCCTTTGACGGGCCCTGGAAACACCATATATTTT. Translation gives CSAPLTGPGNTIYF.

This clonotype turned up a few times. This chain connects TRBV6-6 to TRBJ2-6; a weak D match, TRBD2 (6 bases). Trimming left V 0 bases short and J 0 bases short, with 21 bases between. Germline loops: CDR1 MNHNY, CDR2 SVGAGI (reference sequence). The CDR3 loop spans 21 amino acids. The CDR3 is CASSYSLNPGEVSSGANVLTF. For the CDR3, the DNA is TGTGCCAGCAGTTACTCACTCAACCCCGGGGAGGTTAGCTCTGGGGCCAACGTCCTGACTTTC.

This clonotype has only a few counts. The rearrangement links TRBV19 to TRBJ2-5, with D perhaps matching TRBD1 (6 bases). Per the germline V gene, CDR1 is LNHDA and CDR2 is SQIVND (reference sequence). CDR3 length: 14 amino acids. The ends were cut back, 3 bases at V and 4 bases at J, with 12 bases in the middle. As DNA, the CDR3 is TGTGCCAGTAGTATTCAGGGGAGTTCAGAGACCCAGTACTTC. It encodes CASSIQGSSETQYF.

This chain links TRBV29-1 with TRBJ1-2; D is unclear. The length of the CDR3 is 14 residues. Trimming removed 2 bases at V and 4 bases at J, with 14 bases between. Germline lookup yields CDR1 SQVTM and CDR2 ANQGSEA. Here the CDR3 reads CSVERPESGYGYTF. The DNA of the CDR3 is TGCAGCGTTGAAAGGCCCGAAAGCGGCTATGGCTACACCTTC.